Each of the 26 T cell receptor beta chains below was sequenced from the same sample in a study of T-cell memory formation after mild COVID-19. From the 5' RACE reads, TCRdb called clonotypes with MiXCR, one entry per CDR3 protein. The table records 450,000 or so distinct CDR3 sequences, around a quarter of them present only once. Sequenced input: PBMCs or a T cell subset sorted from them (not recorded which). The source of these receptors is an adult woman who had mild COVID-19 (a few samples of this study predate the infection). Cell type and time point are not known.

The CDR3 spells CSLGLAGGLSYNEQFF. In DNA form, the CDR3 reads TGCAGTTTGGGGCTAGCGGGGGGCCTGTCCTACAATGAGCAGTTCTTC. The chain carries TRBV20-1 and TRBJ2-1; 11 bases fit TRBD2. The CDR3 is 16 amino acids. The V gene's germline CDR1 is DFQATT and CDR2 SNEGSKA (reference sequence). J was trimmed by 1 base and V by 8 bases; bases with no gene match: 10.

The V call is TRBV6-5, the J call TRBJ2-7, with D possibly being TRBD2 (5 bases). The germline gives CDR1 MNHEY, CDR2 SVGAGI. Trimming shortened V by 4 bases and J by 4 bases, and 11 bases separated the two germline ends. This CDR3 is built from 13 residues. The CDR3, as DNA: TGTGCCAGCAGTTTGGGAGTGGAATACGAGCAGTACTTC. This encodes CASSLGVEYEQYF.

This clonotype was counted ten times or more. The chain has TRBV12-3 or TRBV12-4 and TRBJ2-5; D possibly corresponds to TRBD2 (5 bases). CDR3 length equals 13 residues. Trimming stripped 6 bases from V and 1 base from J, with 9 bases between. CDR3 nucleotide sequence: TGTGCCAGCAGCCATGGACTCCAAGAGACCCAGTACTTC. Protein: CASSHGLQETQYF.

This clonotype turned up a few times. This sequence joins TRBV4-1 and TRBJ1-1; no reliable D call. Trimming pared 0 bases from V and 1 base from J, leaving 6 bases between. This CDR3 has 14 amino acids. Germline V gives CDR1 MGHRA, CDR2 YSYEKL. The CDR3 loop is CASSQEFWNTEAFF. CDR3 nucleotides: TGCGCCAGCAGCCAAGAATTTTGGAACACTGAAGCTTTCTTT.

The V and J genes are TRBV5-6 and TRBJ1-1; the D gene is possibly TRBD1 (5 bases). Germline V gene sequence: CDR1 SGHDT, CDR2 YYEEEE. CDR3 length equals 14 residues. Deletions cut 0 bases from V and 8 bases from J, with 14 bases between. The DNA for the CDR3 is TGTGCCAGCAGCTTGGCCAGTTGGGACCTCGAAGCTTTCTTT. Residues: CASSLASWDLEAFF.

The chain uses TRBV24-1 and TRBJ2-1; the D is unclear. Trimming removed 8 bases from V and 2 bases from J, with 9 bases in between. The CDR3 is 13 residues long. Germline CDR1 is KGHDR and CDR2 is SFDVKD. The CDR3: CATMNPPYNEQFF. In DNA, the CDR3 is TGTGCCACCATGAATCCGCCCTACAATGAGCAGTTCTTC.

The chain recombines TRBV7-9 with TRBJ2-1, with D perhaps TRBD2 (7 bases). The CDR3 extends over 15 amino acids. Germline V gene lookup returns CDR1 SEHNR and CDR2 FQNEAQ (reference sequence). V was cut by 0 bases and J by 3 bases, with 9 bases left in between. Written as DNA, the CDR3 is TGTGCCAGCAGCTTAGCGGGGGGGCACTACAATGAGCAGTTCTTC. Residues: CASSLAGGHYNEQFF.

CDR3 coding DNA: TGTGCCAGCAGCCCCACTAGCGGGCCACCCTCCTACGAGCAGTACTTC. It specifies CASSPTSGPPSYEQYF. The J gene is TRBJ2-7, the V gene TRBV7-2; 9 bases agree with TRBD2. CDR1 is SGHTA and CDR2 is FQGNSA in the germline V gene. The CDR3 runs to 16 residues. The J segment lost 0 bases and the V segment lost 5 bases, leaving 8 bases of the junction unmatched.

This clonotype was detected a few times. The rearrangement uses TRBV7-2 and TRBJ1-1, with D uncertain. This CDR3 has 12 amino acids. Trimming removed 1 base from V and 7 bases from J, with 7 bases in between. From germline, CDR1 is SGHTA and CDR2 FQGNSA. CDR3 residues: CASSLGPGEAFF. CDR3 bases: TGTGCCAGCAGCTTAGGTCCAGGTGAAGCTTTCTTT.

The chain recombines TRBV27 with TRBJ2-2, with TRBD2 as a possible D gene (6 bases). The germline gives CDR1 MNHEY, CDR2 SMNVEV (reference sequence). The CDR3 spans 19 residues. Trimming removed 6 bases from V and 1 base from J, with 24 bases in between. CDR3 in amino acids: CASRPFTGWGERNTGELFF. CDR3 DNA: TGTGCCAGCAGGCCATTTACCGGGTGGGGGGAGAGGAACACCGGGGAGCTGTTTTTT.

This rearrangement joins TRBV6-5 to TRBJ1-1; D might be TRBD1 (5 bases). This CDR3 region has 13 residues. The V gene lost 2 bases and the J gene lost 4 bases, with 8 bases spanning the gap. The germline V gene encodes CDR1 MNHEY and CDR2 SVGAGI. In DNA form, the CDR3 reads TGTGCCAGCAGTTACGGGGCGGGCACTGAAGCTTTCTTT. This translates into CASSYGAGTEAFF.

In DNA form, the CDR3 reads TGTGCCAGCAGCCGGGACAGATACTACGAGCAGTACTTC. Its protein product is CASSRDRYYEQYF. This chain links TRBV6-6 with TRBJ2-7; 7 bases align to TRBD1. This CDR3 is built from 13 residues. Germline CDR1 MNHNY, CDR2 SVGAGI (reference sequence). The V and J ends lost 6 bases and 3 bases, in that order; junction bases with no gene match: 5.

This clonotype was seen a few times. The rearrangement uses TRBV6-5 and TRBJ2-7; unclear D gene. Germline CDR1 reads MNHEY; CDR2 reads SVGAGI. This CDR3 region has 13 residues. V lost 4 bases and J lost 6, with 13 bases in between. The CDR3 DNA reads as TGTGCCAGCAGTTTAGGCCGTAGCTCCGAGCAGTACTTC. Its translation: CASSLGRSSEQYF.

This chain uses TRBV7-9 with TRBJ2-5; D gene uncertain. V shed 5 bases and J shed 5 bases, with 15 bases lying between them. Germline assignment: CDR1 SEHNR and CDR2 FQNEAQ (reference sequence). The CDR3 covers 14 residues. CDR3: CASSPPMQRETQYF. The DNA for the CDR3 is TGTGCCAGCAGCCCCCCCATGCAACGGGAGACCCAGTACTTC.

This chain connects TRBV14 to TRBJ2-7; 11 positions match TRBD2. Germline CDR1 and CDR2: SGHDN and FVKESK. CDR3 length equals 20 residues. V lost 2 bases, J lost 3 bases, and 18 bases stayed unmatched. CDR3 sequence reads: CASSQKRARASGRKGYEQYF. CDR3 nucleotide sequence: TGTGCCAGCAGCCAAAAGAGAGCTCGGGCTAGCGGGAGGAAAGGCTACGAGCAGTACTTC.

This clonotype has more than one count but fewer than ten. The gene calls are TRBV7-2 and TRBJ2-7; D not certain. From germline, CDR1 is SGHTA and CDR2 FQGNSA. The CDR3 is made up of 13 amino acids. V was pared by 2 bases and J by 3 bases, with 8 bases between. DNA for the CDR3: TGTGCCAGCAGCTTAAAACTGGGCTACGAGCAGTACTTC. Protein: CASSLKLGYEQYF.

A few counts support this clonotype. Here the CDR3 DNA reads TGCAGTGCTAGAGAGGGACTAGCGGGAGGGCTCTACGAGCAGTACTTC. It codes for CSAREGLAGGLYEQYF. The chain links TRBV20-1 to TRBJ2-7; 16 bases are a match to TRBD2. V trimming: 0 bases; J trimming: 3 bases; junction bases outside the gene matches: 2. This CDR3 spans 16 amino acids. Germline CDR1 is DFQATT and CDR2 is SNEGSKA (reference sequence).

This clonotype has a handful of counts. The chain uses TRBV2 and TRBJ1-1; D remains ambiguous. The CDR3 consists of 11 residues. Germline CDR1 SNHLY, CDR2 FYNNEI. V shed 3 bases and J shed 5 bases, with 4 bases lying between them. The CDR3 sequence is CASSDLTEAFF. The CDR3 coding sequence is TGTGCCAGCAGTGACCTGACTGAAGCTTTCTTT. Full variable domain (rest looked up from reference TRBV2 and TRBJ1-1): EPEVTQTPSHQVTQMGQEVILRCVPISNHLYFYWYRQILGQKVEFLVSFYNNEISEKSEIFDDQFSVERPDGSNFTLKIRSTKLEDSAMYFCASSDLTEAFFGQGTRLTVV.

The V and J genes are TRBV5-6 and TRBJ1-5; no firm D call. Per the germline V gene, CDR1 is SGHDT and CDR2 is YYEEEE. Trimming took off 3 bases at V and 10 bases at J, with 11 bases between the two ends. CDR3 length: 12 amino acids. The CDR3 DNA reads TGTGCCAGCAGCTCGTCAGGCTACCCCCAGCATTTT. Protein product: CASSSSGYPQHF.

This clonotype was seen more than once but under ten times. This chain joins TRBV12-3 or TRBV12-4 and TRBJ2-1, with TRBD2 matching over 16 bases. There are 16 residues in the CDR3. V shed 10 bases, J shed 4 bases, and the junction held 7 bases outside the gene matches. CDR3 protein: CATKGTSGRAYNEQFF. DNA for the CDR3: TGTGCCACTAAAGGGACTAGCGGGAGGGCTTACAATGAGCAGTTCTTC.

The chain couples TRBV7-6 to TRBJ2-5; no definite D call. Trimming removed 5 bases from V and 4 bases from J, with 20 bases in between. Germline loops: CDR1 SGHVS, CDR2 FNYEAQ. CDR3 length equals 16 residues. CDR3 bases: TGTGCCAGCAGCCCCCCTGCCGCCCCCACGTTAGAGACCCAGTACTTC. Translation: CASSPPAAPTLETQYF.

This clonotype appeared many times. The J gene is TRBJ2-7, the V gene TRBV4-2; D unclear. CDR1 is LGHNA, CDR2 YNFKEQ, per germline. CDR3 length equals 13 residues. Between the trimmed V and J ends, which lost 0 bases and 5 bases, there was a span of 8 bases. In nucleotides, the CDR3 is TGTGCCAGCAGCCAAGATCTGTGGGACGAGCAGTACTTC. This sequence encodes CASSQDLWDEQYF.

The chain uses TRBV19 and TRBJ1-1; D uncertain. Germline CDR1 reads LNHDA; CDR2 reads SQIVND (reference sequence). This CDR3 contains 13 residues. Trimming stripped 5 bases from V and 5 bases from J, with 12 bases between. In DNA, the CDR3 is TGTGCCAGTAGTCCCATTGTGGGGACTGAAGCTTTCTTT. Protein: CASSPIVGTEAFF.

The chain combines TRBV6-5 with TRBJ1-1, with a possible D match to TRBD1 (5 bases). Germline CDR1 MNHEY, CDR2 SVGAGI. Trimming removed 6 bases from V and 4 bases from J, with 15 bases in between. The CDR3 has 14 residues. The CDR3: CASRGRGTPTEAFF. DNA for the CDR3: TGTGCCAGCAGAGGACGAGGGACGCCCACTGAAGCTTTCTTT.

The V and J genes are TRBV20-1 and TRBJ2-1, with 13 bases matching TRBD2. CDR1 and CDR2 from the germline V gene are DFQATT and SNEGSKA (reference sequence). The CDR3 sequence is 13 residues long. J lost 9 bases, V lost 6 bases, and 5 bases had no gene match. The DNA for the CDR3 is TGCAGTGCGCCCGGGACTAGCGGGGCTGAGCAGTTCTTC. Amino acid sequence: CSAPGTSGAEQFF.

This clonotype has only a few counts. The chain joins TRBV7-9 to TRBJ2-1; no reliable D call. This CDR3 has 13 amino acids. V was cut by 2 bases and J by 6 bases, with 8 bases left in between. CDR1 SEHNR and CDR2 FQNEAQ come from the germline V gene (reference sequence). The CDR3 DNA sequence: TGTGCCAGCAGCTTATTCTTGGCCAATGAGCAGTTCTTC. Encoded protein: CASSLFLANEQFF.